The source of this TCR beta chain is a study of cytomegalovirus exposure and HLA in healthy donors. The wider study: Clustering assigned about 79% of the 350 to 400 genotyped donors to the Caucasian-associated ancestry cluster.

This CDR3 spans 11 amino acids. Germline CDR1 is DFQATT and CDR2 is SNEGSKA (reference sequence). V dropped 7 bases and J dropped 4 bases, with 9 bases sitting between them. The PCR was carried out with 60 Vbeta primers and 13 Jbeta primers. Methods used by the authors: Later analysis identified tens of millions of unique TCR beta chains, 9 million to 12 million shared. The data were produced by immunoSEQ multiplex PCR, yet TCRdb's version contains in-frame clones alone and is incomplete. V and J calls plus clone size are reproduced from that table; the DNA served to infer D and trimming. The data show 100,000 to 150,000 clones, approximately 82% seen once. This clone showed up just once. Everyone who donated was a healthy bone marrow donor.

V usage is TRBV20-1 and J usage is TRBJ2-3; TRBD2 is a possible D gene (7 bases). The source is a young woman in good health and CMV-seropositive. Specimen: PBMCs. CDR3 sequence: CSGEGADTQYF. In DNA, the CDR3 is TGCAGTGGGGAGGGGGCAGATACGCAGTATTTT.